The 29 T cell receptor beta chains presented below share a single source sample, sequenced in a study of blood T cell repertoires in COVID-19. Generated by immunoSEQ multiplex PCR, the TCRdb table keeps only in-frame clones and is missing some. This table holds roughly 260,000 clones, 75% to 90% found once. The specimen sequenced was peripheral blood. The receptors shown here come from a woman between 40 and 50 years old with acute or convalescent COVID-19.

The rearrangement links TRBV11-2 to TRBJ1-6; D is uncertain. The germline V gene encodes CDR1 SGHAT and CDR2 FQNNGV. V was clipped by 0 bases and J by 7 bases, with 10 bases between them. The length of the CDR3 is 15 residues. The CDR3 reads CASSLDSRGNSPLHF. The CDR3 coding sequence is TGTGCCAGCAGCTTAGACAGTCGGGGAAATTCACCCCTCCACTTT. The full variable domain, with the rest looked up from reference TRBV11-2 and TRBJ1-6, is EAGVAQSPRYKIIEKRQSVAFWCNPISGHATLYWYQQILGQGPKLLIQFQNNGVVDDSQLPKDRFSAERLKGVDSTLKIQPAKLEDSAVYLCASSLDSRGNSPLHFGNGTRLTVT.

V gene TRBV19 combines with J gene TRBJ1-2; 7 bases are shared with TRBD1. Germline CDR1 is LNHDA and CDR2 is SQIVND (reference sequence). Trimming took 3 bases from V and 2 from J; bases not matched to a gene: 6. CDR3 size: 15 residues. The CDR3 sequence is CASSIFQGDNYGYTF. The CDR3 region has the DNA TGTGCCAGTAGTATTTTTCAGGGGGACAACTATGGCTACACCTTC.

The CDR3 spells CASSETVDTEAFF. In DNA form, the CDR3 reads TGTGCCAGCAGCGAAACTGTGGACACTGAAGCTTTCTTT. The rearrangement joins TRBV4-2 to TRBJ1-1; D is ambiguous. CDR3 size: 13 residues. Trimming cost V 5 bases and J 3 bases, with 10 bases left between them. Germline lookup yields CDR1 LGHNA and CDR2 YNFKEQ.

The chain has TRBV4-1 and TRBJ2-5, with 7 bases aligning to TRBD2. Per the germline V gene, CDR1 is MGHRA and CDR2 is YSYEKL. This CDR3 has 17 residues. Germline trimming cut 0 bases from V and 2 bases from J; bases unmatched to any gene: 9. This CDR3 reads CASSQDPPSGAQETQYF. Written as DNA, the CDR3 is TGCGCCAGCAGCCAAGACCCCCCAAGCGGGGCTCAAGAGACCCAGTACTTC.

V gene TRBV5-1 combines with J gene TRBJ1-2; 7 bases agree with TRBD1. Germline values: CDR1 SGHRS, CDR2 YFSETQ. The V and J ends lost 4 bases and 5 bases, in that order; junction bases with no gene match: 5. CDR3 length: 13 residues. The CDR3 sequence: CASSREGAYGYTF. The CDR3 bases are TGCGCCAGCAGCCGGGAGGGGGCTTATGGCTACACCTTC.

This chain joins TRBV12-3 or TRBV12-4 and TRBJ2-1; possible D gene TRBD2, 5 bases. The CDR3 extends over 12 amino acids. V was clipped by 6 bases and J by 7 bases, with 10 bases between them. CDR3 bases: TGTGCCAGCAGCCTCGCGGGTAATGAGCAGTTCTTC. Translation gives CASSLAGNEQFF.

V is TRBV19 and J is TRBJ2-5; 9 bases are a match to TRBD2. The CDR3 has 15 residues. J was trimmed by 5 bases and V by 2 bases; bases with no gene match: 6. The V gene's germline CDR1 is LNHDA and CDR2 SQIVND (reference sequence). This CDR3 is CASSISVAGEETQYF. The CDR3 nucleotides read TGTGCCAGTAGTATAAGCGTAGCGGGGGAGGAGACCCAGTACTTC. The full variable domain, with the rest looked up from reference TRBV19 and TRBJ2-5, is DGGITQSPKYLFRKEGQNVTLSCEQNLNHDAMYWYRQDPGQGLRLIYYSQIVNDFQKGDIAEGYSVSREKKESFPLTVTSAQKNPTAFYLCASSISVAGEETQYFGPGTRLLVL.

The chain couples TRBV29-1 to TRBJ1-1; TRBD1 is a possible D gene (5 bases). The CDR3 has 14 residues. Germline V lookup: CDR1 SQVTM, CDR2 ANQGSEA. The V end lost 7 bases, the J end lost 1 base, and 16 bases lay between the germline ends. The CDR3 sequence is CSARQGGRNTEAFF. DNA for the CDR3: TGCAGCGCCCGGCAGGGAGGGAGGAACACTGAAGCTTTCTTT. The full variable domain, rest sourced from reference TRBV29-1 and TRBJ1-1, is SAVISQKPSRDICQRGTSLTIQCQVDSQVTMMFWYRQQPGQSLTLIATANQGSEATYESGFVIDKFPISRPNLTFSTLTVSNMSPEDSSIYLCSARQGGRNTEAFFGQGTRLTVV.

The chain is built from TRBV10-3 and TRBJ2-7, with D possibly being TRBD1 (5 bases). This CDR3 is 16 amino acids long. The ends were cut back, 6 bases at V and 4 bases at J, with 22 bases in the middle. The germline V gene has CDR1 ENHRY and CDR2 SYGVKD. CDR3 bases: TGTGCCATCAGAGTAAAAGGTGTGACAGAGAAATACGAGCAGTACGTC. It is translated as CAIRVKGVTEKYEQYV.

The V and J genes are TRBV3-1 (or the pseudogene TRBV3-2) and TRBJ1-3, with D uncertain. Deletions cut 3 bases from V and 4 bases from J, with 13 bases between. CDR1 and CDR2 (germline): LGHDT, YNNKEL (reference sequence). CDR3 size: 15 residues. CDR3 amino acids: CASSHVVAGGNTIYF. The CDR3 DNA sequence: TGTGCCAGCAGCCATGTTGTTGCGGGCGGAAACACCATATATTTT.

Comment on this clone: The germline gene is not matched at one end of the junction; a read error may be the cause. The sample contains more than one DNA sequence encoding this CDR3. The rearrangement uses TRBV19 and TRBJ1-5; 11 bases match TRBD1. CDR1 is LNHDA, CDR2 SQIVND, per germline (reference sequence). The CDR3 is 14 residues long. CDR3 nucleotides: TGTGCCAGTAGTTGGACAGGGGGCAACCAGCCCCAGCATTTT. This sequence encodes CASSWTGGNQPQHF.

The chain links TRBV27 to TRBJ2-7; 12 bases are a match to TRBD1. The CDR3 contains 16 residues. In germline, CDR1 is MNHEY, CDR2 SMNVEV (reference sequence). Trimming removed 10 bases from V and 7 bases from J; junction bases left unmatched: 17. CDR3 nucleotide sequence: TGTGCCATCATGGAGTTCCCGGGACAGGGGGCCGAAGAGCAGTACGTC. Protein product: CAIMEFPGQGAEEQYV.

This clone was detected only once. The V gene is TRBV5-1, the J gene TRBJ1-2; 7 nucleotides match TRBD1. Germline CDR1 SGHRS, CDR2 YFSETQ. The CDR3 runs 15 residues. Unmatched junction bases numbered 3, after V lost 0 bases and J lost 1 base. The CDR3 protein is CASSLGGGGNYGYTF. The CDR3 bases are TGCGCCAGCAGCTTGGGAGGGGGCGGTAACTATGGCTACACCTTC.

The CDR3 sequence: CATSSRGLYTEAFF. In DNA form, the CDR3 reads TGTGCCACCAGCTCACGGGGACTCTACACTGAAGCTTTCTTT. The chain combines TRBV15 with TRBJ1-1, with D possibly being TRBD1 (5 bases). Per germline, CDR1 LNHNV and CDR2 YYDKDF (reference sequence). With 5 bases removed from V and 3 bases from J, the gap between germline ends came to 13 bases. The CDR3 extends over 14 amino acids.

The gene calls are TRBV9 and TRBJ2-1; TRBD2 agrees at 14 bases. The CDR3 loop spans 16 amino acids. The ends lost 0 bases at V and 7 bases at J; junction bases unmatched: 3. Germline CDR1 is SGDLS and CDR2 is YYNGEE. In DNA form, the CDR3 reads TGTGCCAGCAGCGTAGATGGACTAGCGGGGGGTAATGAGCAGTTCTTC. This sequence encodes CASSVDGLAGGNEQFF.

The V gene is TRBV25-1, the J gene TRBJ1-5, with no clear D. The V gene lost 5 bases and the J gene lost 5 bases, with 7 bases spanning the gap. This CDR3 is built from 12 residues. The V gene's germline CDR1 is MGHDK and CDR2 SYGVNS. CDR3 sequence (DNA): TGTGCCAGCAGTCTCGGTCATCAGCCCCAGCATTTT. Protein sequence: CASSLGHQPQHF.

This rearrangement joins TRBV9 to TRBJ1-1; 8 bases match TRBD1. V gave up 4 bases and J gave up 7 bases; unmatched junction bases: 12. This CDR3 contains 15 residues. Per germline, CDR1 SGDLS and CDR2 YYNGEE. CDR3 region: CASSPYPTGDDEAFF. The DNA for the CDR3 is TGTGCCAGCAGCCCATACCCGACAGGGGATGATGAAGCTTTCTTT. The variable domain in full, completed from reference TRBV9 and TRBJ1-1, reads DSGVTQTPKHLITATGQRVTLRCSPRSGDLSVYWYQQSLDQGLQFLIQYYNGEERAKGNILERFSAQQFPDLHSELNLSSLELGDSALYFCASSPYPTGDDEAFFGQGTRLTVV.

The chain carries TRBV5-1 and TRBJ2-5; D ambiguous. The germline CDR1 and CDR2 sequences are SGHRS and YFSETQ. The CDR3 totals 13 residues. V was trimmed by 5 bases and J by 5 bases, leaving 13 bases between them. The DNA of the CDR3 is TGCGCCAGCAGGGAGTTTGAATTGGAGACCCAGTACTTC. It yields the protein CASREFELETQYF.

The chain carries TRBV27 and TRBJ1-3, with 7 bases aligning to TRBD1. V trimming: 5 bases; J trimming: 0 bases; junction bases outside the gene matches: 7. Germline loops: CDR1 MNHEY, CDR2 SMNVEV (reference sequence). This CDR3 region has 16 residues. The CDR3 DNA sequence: TGTGCCAGCAGTATCTCCGGGACAGTCTCTGGAAACACCATATATTTT. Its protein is CASSISGTVSGNTIYF.

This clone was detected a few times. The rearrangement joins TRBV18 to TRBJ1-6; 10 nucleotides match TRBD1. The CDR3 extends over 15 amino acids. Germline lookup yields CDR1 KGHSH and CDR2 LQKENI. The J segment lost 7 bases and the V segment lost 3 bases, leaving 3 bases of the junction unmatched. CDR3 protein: CASSPRDRGNSPLHF. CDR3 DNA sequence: TGTGCCAGCTCACCCAGGGACAGGGGCAATTCACCCCTCCACTTT.

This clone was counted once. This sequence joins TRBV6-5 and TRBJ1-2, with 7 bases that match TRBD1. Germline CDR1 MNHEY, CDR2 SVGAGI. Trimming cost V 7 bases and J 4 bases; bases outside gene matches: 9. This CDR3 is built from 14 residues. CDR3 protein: CASTGAQGGYGYTF. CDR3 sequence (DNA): TGTGCCAGCACTGGGGCGCAGGGGGGCTATGGCTACACCTTC.

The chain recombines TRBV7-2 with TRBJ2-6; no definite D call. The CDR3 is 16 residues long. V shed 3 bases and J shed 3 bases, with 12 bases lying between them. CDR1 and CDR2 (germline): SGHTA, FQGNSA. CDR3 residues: CASSFPGLHGANVLTF. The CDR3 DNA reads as TGTGCCAGCAGCTTCCCAGGTCTTCATGGGGCCAACGTCCTGACTTTC.

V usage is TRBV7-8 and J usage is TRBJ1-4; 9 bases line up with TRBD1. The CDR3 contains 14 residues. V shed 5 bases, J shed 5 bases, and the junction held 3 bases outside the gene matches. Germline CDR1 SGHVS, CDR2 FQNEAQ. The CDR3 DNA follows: TGTGCCAGCAGCCAACAGGGGGCGAATGAAAAACTGTTTTTT. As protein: CASSQQGANEKLFF.

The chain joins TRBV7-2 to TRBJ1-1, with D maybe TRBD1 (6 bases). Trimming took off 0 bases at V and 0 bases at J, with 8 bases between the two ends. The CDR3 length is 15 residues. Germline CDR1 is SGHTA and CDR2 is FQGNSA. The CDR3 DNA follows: TGTGCCAGCAGCTTAGCGGACAGAATGAACACTGAAGCTTTCTTT. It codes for CASSLADRMNTEAFF.

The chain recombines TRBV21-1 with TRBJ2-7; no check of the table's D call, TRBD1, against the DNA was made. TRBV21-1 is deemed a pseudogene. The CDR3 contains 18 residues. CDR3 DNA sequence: TGTGCCAGCAGCAAAGAACCAGACCCGACAGGGGAGTATTGTAAGCAGTACGTC. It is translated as CASSKEPDPTGEYCKQYV.

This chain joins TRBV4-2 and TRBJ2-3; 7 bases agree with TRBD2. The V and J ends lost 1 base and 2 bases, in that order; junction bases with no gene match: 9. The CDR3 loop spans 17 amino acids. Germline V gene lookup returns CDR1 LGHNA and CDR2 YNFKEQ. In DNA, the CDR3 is TGTGCCAGCAGCCAAGGGGAGCGGGGTGAATCCACAGATACGCAGTATTTT. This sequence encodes CASSQGERGESTDTQYF.

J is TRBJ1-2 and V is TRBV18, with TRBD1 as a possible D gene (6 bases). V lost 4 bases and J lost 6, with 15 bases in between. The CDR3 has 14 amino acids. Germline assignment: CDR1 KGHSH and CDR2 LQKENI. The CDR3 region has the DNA TGTGCCAGCTCACAGGCCCCAGGGGTCGATGGCTACACCTTC. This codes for CASSQAPGVDGYTF.

DNA of the CDR3: TGTGCCTGGAGTGCAGGGTACGAGCAGTACGTC. Protein product: CAWSAGYEQYV. The rearrangement links TRBV30 to TRBJ2-7; the D gene is possibly TRBD1 (5 bases). Germline CDR1 reads GTSNPN; CDR2 reads SVGIG (reference sequence). CDR3 length: 11 amino acids. Trimming took 1 base from V and 4 from J, leaving 5 bases between them.

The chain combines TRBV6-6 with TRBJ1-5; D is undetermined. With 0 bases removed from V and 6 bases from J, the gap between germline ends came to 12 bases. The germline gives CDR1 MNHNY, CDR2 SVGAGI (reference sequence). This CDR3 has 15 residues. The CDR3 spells CASSYSPWAPQPQHF. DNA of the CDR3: TGTGCCAGCAGTTACTCGCCTTGGGCCCCTCAGCCCCAGCATTTT.